This TCR beta chain originates from a study of cytomegalovirus exposure and HLA in healthy donors. Findings of the study overall: Cytomegalovirus association was assigned to approximately 160 TCR beta chains. It was confirmed in vitro that a few of the CMV-associated chains were specific for CMV antigens.

TCRdb keeps only in-frame clones here, not all; method: immunoSEQ multiplex PCR. Counted here are approximately 220,000 clones, 85% to 95% occurring once; the ten biggest clones make up 1.1%. Germline V gene lookup returns CDR1 SGHRS and CDR2 YFSETQ. The CDR3 comprises 11 residues, both ends counted. A few counts support this clone. The target antigen is unknown. The conserved phenylalanine or tryptophan is not found at the CDR3 terminus, so this likely reflects a read error. It is unclear where the CDR3 begins or ends on the DNA, so no DNA is shown, and the CDR3 is as TCRdb lists it. This receptor was identified in a young woman in good health and CMV-seronegative. Source material: PBMCs. The chain is built from TRBV5-1 and TRBJ2-7; the D segment call TRBD1 is taken from the table without a DNA check. Here the CDR3 reads CASSADRELRC.